This passage covers 20 T cell receptor beta chains from one sample sequenced in a study of blood T cell repertoires in COVID-19. The repertoire was sequenced with immunoSEQ multiplex PCR; TCRdb's copy has only in-frame clones and lacks some. The sample has more than 200,000 clones, approximately 86% seen once; the top ten hold about 1.3%. Input material: peripheral blood. These receptors came from a man older than 75 with acute or convalescent COVID-19.

The chain recombines TRBV12-3 or TRBV12-4 with TRBJ1-2; 8 bases are a match to TRBD1. The CDR3 covers 13 residues. Trimming at V came to 6 bases and at J to 8 bases, leaving 8 bases not matched to a gene. CDR3 sequence reads: CASRGTGFGGYTF. DNA for the CDR3: TGTGCCAGCAGAGGGACAGGTTTCGGGGGCTACACCTTC.

V and J are TRBV6-5 and TRBJ2-1; 9 bases map to TRBD2. The CDR3 spans 15 residues. V trimming: 6 bases; J trimming: 2 bases; junction bases outside the gene matches: 5. In germline, CDR1 is MNHEY, CDR2 SVGAGI. The CDR3 DNA reads TGTGCCAGCAGGCGGGGGGGGTTAACCTACAATGAGCAGTTCTTC. Translated: CASRRGGLTYNEQFF.

Only one count was recorded for this clone. The chain couples TRBV5-1 to TRBJ1-1; 10 bases line up with TRBD1. The length of the CDR3 is 16 residues. Losses at the gene ends were 2 bases for V and 5 bases for J; bases not matched to a gene: 9. Germline V gives CDR1 SGHRS, CDR2 YFSETQ. The CDR3 region is CASSFPGTGEVTEAFF. CDR3 bases: TGCGCCAGCAGCTTTCCCGGGACAGGGGAAGTTACTGAAGCTTTCTTT.

V is TRBV5-1 and J is TRBJ2-1; 13 bases agree with TRBD2. J gave up 8 bases and V 6 bases, and 5 bases lay outside the gene matches. This CDR3 comprises 14 residues. Germline V gene lookup returns CDR1 SGHRS and CDR2 YFSETQ. CDR3 protein: CASTQGTSGDEQFF. The CDR3 DNA reads as TGCGCCAGCACCCAAGGGACTAGCGGGGATGAGCAGTTCTTC.

This chain joins TRBV24-1 and TRBJ2-1, with D possibly matching TRBD2 (5 bases). Germline V gene lookup returns CDR1 KGHDR and CDR2 SFDVKD. Trimming cost V 3 bases and J 2 bases, with 13 bases left between them. This CDR3 is built from 16 residues. Here the CDR3 reads CATSDRRAGTYNEQFF. The CDR3 DNA follows: TGTGCCACCAGTGATCGGCGGGCCGGAACCTACAATGAGCAGTTCTTC.

The rearrangement uses TRBV5-4 and TRBJ1-1, with D uncertain. CDR3 length: 15 amino acids. The germline V gene has CDR1 SGHNT and CDR2 YYREEE (reference sequence). With 4 bases removed from V and 1 base from J, the gap between germline ends came to 14 bases. CDR3 DNA: TGTGCCAGCAGCCCGGGGTGGAGAGGGAACACTGAAGCTTTCTTT. Translating gives CASSPGWRGNTEAFF. The full variable domain, in which reference TRBV5-4 and TRBJ1-1 provide the parts outside the CDR3, is ETGVTQSPTHLIKTRGQQVTLRCSSQSGHNTVSWYQQALGQGPQFIFQYYREEENGRGNFPPRFSGLQFPNYSSELNVNALELDDSALYLCASSPGWRGNTEAFFGQGTRLTVV.

This chain connects TRBV6-1 to TRBJ2-1; TRBD2 agrees at 12 bases. Germline CDR1 reads MNHNS; CDR2 reads SASEGT. V lost 4 bases to trimming and J lost 0 bases; unmatched junction nucleotides: 13. The CDR3 is 20 residues long. CDR3 DNA sequence: TGTGCCAGCAGTGGACTAGCGGGAGTCCTGAGACTAAGCTCCTACAATGAGCAGTTCTTC. Residues: CASSGLAGVLRLSSYNEQFF.

The V and J genes are TRBV3-1 (or the pseudogene TRBV3-2) and TRBJ1-4, with a weak D call TRBD1 (5 bases). Trimming pared 3 bases from V and 4 bases from J, leaving 9 bases between. The germline gives CDR1 LGHDT, CDR2 YNNKEL (reference sequence). The CDR3 extends over 14 amino acids. Written as DNA, the CDR3 is TGTGCCAGCAGCCAGTCAGGGATTAATGAAAAACTGTTTTTT. Translating it yields CASSQSGINEKLFF.

This chain links TRBV7-2 with TRBJ1-4, with 10 bases lining up with TRBD1. CDR1 is SGHTA, CDR2 FQGNSA, per germline. Trimming at V came to 5 bases and at J to 8 bases, leaving 5 bases not matched to a gene. This CDR3 is 14 amino acids long. DNA for the CDR3: TGTGCCAGCAGCCCGACAGGGGGCAGAGAAAAACTGTTTTTT. The encoded protein is CASSPTGGREKLFF.

This rearrangement joins TRBV15 to TRBJ1-2; D gene ambiguous. The CDR3 contains 12 residues. V was trimmed by 0 bases and J by 12 bases, leaving 11 bases between them. CDR1 and CDR2 from the germline V gene are LNHNV and YYDKDF (reference sequence). CDR3 sequence (DNA): TGTGCCACCAGCAGAGATTGGGGAGGACACACCTTC. It encodes CATSRDWGGHTF.

V usage is TRBV5-1 and J usage is TRBJ1-3; 9 bases match TRBD1. This CDR3 region has 14 residues. V dropped 4 bases and J dropped 6; count of bases not matched to a gene: 5. Germline CDR1 is SGHRS and CDR2 is YFSETQ. In DNA, the CDR3 is TGCGCCAGCAGCCGGGACAGGGAAGTAAACACCATATATTTT. Translated: CASSRDREVNTIYF.

The V call is TRBV24-1, the J call TRBJ2-7; tentative D call: TRBD1 (5 bases). The CDR3 contains 14 residues. Germline CDR1 is KGHDR and CDR2 is SFDVKD. Trimming cost V 3 bases and J 3 bases, with 11 bases left between them. The CDR3 loop reads CATSDGAGIYEQYF. In nucleotides, the CDR3 is TGTGCCACCAGTGATGGGGCAGGGATCTACGAGCAGTACTTC.

The chain carries TRBV5-1 and TRBJ2-5, with D perhaps matching TRBD1 (5 bases). V was cut by 2 bases and J by 5 bases, with 7 bases left in between. The CDR3 loop spans 12 amino acids. Germline V CDR1 and CDR2: SGHRS, YFSETQ. CDR3 sequence reads: CASSFRQETQYF. The CDR3 DNA reads as TGCGCCAGCAGCTTTAGACAGGAGACCCAGTACTTC.

With regard to this clone: At the DNA level, this CDR3 is encoded by other sequences in the same sample as well. V is TRBV7-9 and J is TRBJ2-2; unclear D gene. Germline CDR1 SEHNR, CDR2 FQNEAQ (reference sequence). The length of the CDR3 is 15 residues. V was clipped by 1 base and J by 0 bases, with 6 bases between them. CDR3 in DNA: TGTGCCAGCAGCTTAGGGGCTGCGAACACCGGGGAGCTGTTTTTT. Translated: CASSLGAANTGELFF. Filled out from reference TRBV7-9 and TRBJ2-2, the complete variable domain reads DTGVSQNPRHKITKRGQNVTFRCDPISEHNRLYWYRQTLGQGPEFLTYFQNEAQLEKSRLLSDRFSAERPKGSFSTLEIQRTEQGDSAMYLCASSLGAANTGELFFGEGSRLTVL.

The chain joins TRBV18 to TRBJ2-5, with 7 bases lining up with TRBD2. After removal of 3 bases from V and 3 bases from J, the junction contained 13 bases not matched to a gene. The germline CDR1 and CDR2 sequences are KGHSH and LQKENI. This CDR3 is 17 amino acids long. The CDR3 sequence is CASSPFGLGGSKETQYF. The CDR3 DNA reads TGTGCCAGCTCACCGTTTGGATTGGGAGGGTCGAAAGAGACCCAGTACTTC.

This chain links TRBV6-5 with TRBJ1-2; D may be TRBD1 (5 bases). V was pared by 2 bases and J by 6 bases, with 10 bases between. CDR3 length: 13 amino acids. Germline V gene sequence: CDR1 MNHEY, CDR2 SVGAGI. CDR3 coding DNA: TGTGCCAGCAGTTACGCGCAGGGTGATGGCTACACCTTC. This gives the protein CASSYAQGDGYTF.

The chain couples TRBV18 to TRBJ1-5, with D perhaps TRBD1 (5 bases). Germline-derived CDR1 and CDR2 are KGHSH and LQKENI. This CDR3 is built from 15 residues. Deletions cut 3 bases from V and 5 bases from J, with 14 bases between. The CDR3: CASSPDPREDQPQHF. The CDR3, as DNA: TGTGCCAGCTCACCTGACCCCAGGGAGGATCAGCCCCAGCATTTT.

The table lists this clone with a count of one. The gene calls are TRBV9 and TRBJ1-2, with D hard to call. CDR3 length: 14 residues. The germline V and J ends were trimmed by 3 bases and 0 bases, with 9 bases remaining between them. Per germline, CDR1 SGDLS and CDR2 YYNGEE. The CDR3 loop is CASSALHANYGYTF. The CDR3 DNA is TGTGCCAGCAGCGCCTTACATGCTAACTATGGCTACACCTTC. Variable domain in full (rest from reference TRBV9 and TRBJ1-2): DSGVTQTPKHLITATGQRVTLRCSPRSGDLSVYWYQQSLDQGLQFLIQYYNGEERAKGNILERFSAQQFPDLHSELNLSSLELGDSALYFCASSALHANYGYTFGSGTRLTVV.

This clone was found once. The genes are TRBV5-4 and TRBJ1-6, with D tentatively TRBD1 (6 bases). CDR3 length equals 15 residues. The germline CDR1 and CDR2 sequences are SGHNT and YYREEE (reference sequence). Between the trimmed V and J ends, which lost 5 bases and 6 bases, there was a span of 15 bases. The CDR3, as DNA: TGTGCCAGCAGAGTAAGTGGACAGATTAATTCACCCCTCCACTTT. It translates to CASRVSGQINSPLHF.

The chain couples TRBV5-6 to TRBJ1-2, with D hard to call. V lost 4 bases and J lost 5, with 15 bases in between. CDR1 SGHDT and CDR2 YYEEEE come from the germline V gene. This CDR3 comprises 14 residues. The DNA for the CDR3 is TGTGCCAGCAGCATGGGGAGGGCCGAGTATGGCTACACCTTC. This sequence encodes CASSMGRAEYGYTF.